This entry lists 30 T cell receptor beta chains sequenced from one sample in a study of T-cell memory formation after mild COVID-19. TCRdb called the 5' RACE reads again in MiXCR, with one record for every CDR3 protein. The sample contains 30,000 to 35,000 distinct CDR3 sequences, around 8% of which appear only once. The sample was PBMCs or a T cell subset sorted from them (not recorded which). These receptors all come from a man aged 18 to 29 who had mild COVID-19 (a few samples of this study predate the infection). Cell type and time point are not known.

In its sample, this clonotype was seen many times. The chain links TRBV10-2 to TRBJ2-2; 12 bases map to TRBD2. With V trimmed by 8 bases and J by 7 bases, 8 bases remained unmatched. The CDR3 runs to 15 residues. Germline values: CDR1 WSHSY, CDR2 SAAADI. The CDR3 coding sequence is TGCGCCAGCCGAACTAGCGGGGGGCCGGGCGGGGAGCTGTTTTTT. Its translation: CASRTSGGPGGELFF.

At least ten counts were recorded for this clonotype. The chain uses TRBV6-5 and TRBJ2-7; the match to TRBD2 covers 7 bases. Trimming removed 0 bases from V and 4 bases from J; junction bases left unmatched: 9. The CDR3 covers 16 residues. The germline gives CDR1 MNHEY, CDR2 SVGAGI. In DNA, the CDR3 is TGTGCCAGCAGTTACTCGAATCCCCGGGGAGGGTACGAGCAGTACTTC. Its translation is CASSYSNPRGGYEQYF.

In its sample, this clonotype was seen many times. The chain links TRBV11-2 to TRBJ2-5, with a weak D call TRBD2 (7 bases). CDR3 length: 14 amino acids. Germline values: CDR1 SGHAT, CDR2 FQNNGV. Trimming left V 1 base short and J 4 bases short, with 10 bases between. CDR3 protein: CASSLGGGGETQYF. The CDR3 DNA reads TGTGCCAGCAGCTTAGGGGGGGGCGGAGAGACCCAGTACTTC.

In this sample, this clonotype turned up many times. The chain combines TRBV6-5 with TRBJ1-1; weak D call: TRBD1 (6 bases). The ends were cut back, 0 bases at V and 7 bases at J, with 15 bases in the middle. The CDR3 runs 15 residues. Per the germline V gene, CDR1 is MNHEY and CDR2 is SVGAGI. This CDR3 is CASSYSLDSSFEAFF. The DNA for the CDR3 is TGTGCCAGCAGTTACTCTTTGGACAGCAGCTTTGAAGCTTTCTTT.

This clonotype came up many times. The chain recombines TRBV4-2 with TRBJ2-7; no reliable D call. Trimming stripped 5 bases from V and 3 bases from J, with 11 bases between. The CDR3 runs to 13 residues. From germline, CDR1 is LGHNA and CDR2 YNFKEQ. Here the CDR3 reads CASSWGWNYEQYF. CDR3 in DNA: TGTGCCAGCAGCTGGGGATGGAACTACGAGCAGTACTTC.

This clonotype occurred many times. The CDR3 sequence is CASSLATGPAGELFF. DNA of the CDR3: TGTGCCAGCAGCTTAGCTACAGGGCCCGCCGGGGAGCTGTTTTTT. The chain couples TRBV7-6 to TRBJ2-2, with a tentative D call TRBD1 (6 bases). The V end lost 0 bases, the J end lost 6 bases, and 11 bases lay between the germline ends. Per the germline V gene, CDR1 is SGHVS and CDR2 is FNYEAQ. The CDR3 has 15 residues.

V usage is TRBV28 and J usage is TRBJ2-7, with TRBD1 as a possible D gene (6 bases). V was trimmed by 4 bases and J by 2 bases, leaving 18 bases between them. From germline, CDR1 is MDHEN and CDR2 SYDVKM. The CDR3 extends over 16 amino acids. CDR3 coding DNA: TGTGCCAGCAGTTCCACCCGACAGGAAAGGGCCTACGAGCAGTACTTC. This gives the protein CASSSTRQERAYEQYF.

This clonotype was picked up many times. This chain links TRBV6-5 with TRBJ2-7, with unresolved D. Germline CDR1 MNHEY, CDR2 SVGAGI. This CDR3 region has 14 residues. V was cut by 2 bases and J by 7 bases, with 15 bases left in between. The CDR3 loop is CASSYDQNHREQYV. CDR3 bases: TGTGCCAGCAGTTACGATCAGAACCACCGGGAGCAGTACGTC.

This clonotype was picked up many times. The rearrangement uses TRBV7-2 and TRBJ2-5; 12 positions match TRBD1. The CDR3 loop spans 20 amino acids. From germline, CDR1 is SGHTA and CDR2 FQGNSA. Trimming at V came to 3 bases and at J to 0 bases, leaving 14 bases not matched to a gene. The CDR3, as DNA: TGTGCCAGCAGCTTCTGGGGGACAGGGGGCTCTTTCCCGTACCAAGAGACCCAGTACTTC. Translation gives CASSFWGTGGSFPYQETQYF.

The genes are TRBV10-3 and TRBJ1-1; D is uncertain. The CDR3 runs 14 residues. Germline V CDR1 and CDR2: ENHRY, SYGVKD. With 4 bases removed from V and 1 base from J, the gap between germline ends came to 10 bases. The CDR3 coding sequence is TGTGCCATCAGTGGGTTCGGGGAGAACACTGAAGCTTTCTTT. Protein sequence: CAISGFGENTEAFF.

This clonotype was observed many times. CDR3 sequence (DNA): TGTGCCAGCAGCGTAGCTGACAGTTCCTACAATGAGCAGTTCTTC. It yields the protein CASSVADSSYNEQFF. The chain couples TRBV9 to TRBJ2-1; possible D gene TRBD1, 5 bases. The CDR3 runs to 15 residues. V gave up 0 bases and J gave up 1 base, with 8 bases separating them. Germline CDR1 SGDLS, CDR2 YYNGEE.

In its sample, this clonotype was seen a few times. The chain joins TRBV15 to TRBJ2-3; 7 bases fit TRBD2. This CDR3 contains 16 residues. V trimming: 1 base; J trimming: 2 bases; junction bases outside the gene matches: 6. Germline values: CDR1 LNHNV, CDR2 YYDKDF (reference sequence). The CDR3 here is CATSRGASGNTDTQYF. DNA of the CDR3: TGTGCCACCAGCAGAGGGGCTAGCGGTAACACAGATACGCAGTATTTT.

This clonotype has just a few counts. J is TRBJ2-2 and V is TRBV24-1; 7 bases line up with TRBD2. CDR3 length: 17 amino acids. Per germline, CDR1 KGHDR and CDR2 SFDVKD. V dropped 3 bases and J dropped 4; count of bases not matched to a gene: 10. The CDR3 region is CATSDRRQAGSTGELFF. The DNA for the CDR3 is TGTGCCACCAGTGATAGACGGCAAGCGGGGAGCACCGGGGAGCTGTTTTTT.

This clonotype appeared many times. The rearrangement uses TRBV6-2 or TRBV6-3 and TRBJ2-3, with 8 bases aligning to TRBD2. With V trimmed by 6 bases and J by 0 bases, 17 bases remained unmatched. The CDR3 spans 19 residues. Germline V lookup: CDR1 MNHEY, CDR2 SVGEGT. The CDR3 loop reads CASRPGGRTLRWSTDTQYF. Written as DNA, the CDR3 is TGTGCCAGCAGGCCGGGAGGGAGGACCCTCCGGTGGAGCACAGATACGCAGTATTTT.

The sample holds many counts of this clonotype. The CDR3 here is CASSPTSATTTDTQYF. CDR3 bases: TGTGCCAGCTCGCCGACTAGCGCCACCACCACAGATACGCAGTATTTT. The chain employs TRBV18 and TRBJ2-3; 8 bases are shared with TRBD2. Germline V gene lookup returns CDR1 KGHSH and CDR2 LQKENI. Trimming took 6 bases from V and 2 from J; bases not matched to a gene: 10. The length of the CDR3 is 16 residues.

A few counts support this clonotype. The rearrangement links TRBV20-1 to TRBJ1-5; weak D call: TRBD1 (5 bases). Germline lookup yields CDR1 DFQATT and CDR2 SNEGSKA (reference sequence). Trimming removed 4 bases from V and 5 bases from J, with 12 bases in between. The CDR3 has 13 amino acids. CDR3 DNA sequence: TGCAGTGCTACCCGGGACCGCGATCAGCCCCAGCATTTT. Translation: CSATRDRDQPQHF.

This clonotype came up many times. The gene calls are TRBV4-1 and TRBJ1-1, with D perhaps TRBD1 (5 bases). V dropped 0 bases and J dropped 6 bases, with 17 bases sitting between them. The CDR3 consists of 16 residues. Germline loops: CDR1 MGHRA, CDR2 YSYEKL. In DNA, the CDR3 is TGCGCCAGCAGCCAAGAGTTGGGAGGCCGGGGGGCTGAAGCTTTCTTT. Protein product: CASSQELGGRGAEAFF.

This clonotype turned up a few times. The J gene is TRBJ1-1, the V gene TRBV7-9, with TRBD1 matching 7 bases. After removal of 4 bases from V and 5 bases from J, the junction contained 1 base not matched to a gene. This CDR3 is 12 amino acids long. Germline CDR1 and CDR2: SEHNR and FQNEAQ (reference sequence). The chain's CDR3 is CASSSGGTEAFF. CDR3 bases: TGTGCCAGCAGCTCAGGGGGGACTGAAGCTTTCTTT.

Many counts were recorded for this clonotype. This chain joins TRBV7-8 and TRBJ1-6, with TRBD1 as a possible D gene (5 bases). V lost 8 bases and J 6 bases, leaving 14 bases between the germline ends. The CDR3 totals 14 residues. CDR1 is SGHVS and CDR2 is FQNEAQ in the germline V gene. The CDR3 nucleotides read TGTGCCAGCCGGTCGGGACGGACTAATTCACCCCTCCACTTT. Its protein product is CASRSGRTNSPLHF.

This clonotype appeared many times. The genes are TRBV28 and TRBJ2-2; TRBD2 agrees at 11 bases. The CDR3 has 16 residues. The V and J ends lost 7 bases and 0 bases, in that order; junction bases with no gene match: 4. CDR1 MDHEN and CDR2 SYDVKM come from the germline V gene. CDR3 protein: CASNLAGGPNTGELFF. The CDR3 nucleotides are TGTGCCAGCAACCTAGCGGGGGGTCCGAACACCGGGGAGCTGTTTTTT.

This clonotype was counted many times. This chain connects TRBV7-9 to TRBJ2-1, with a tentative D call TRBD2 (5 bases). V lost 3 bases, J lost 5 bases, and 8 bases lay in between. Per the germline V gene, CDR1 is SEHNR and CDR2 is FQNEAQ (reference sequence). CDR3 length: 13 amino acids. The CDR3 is CASSLGADNEQFF. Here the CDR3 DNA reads TGTGCCAGCAGCTTGGGAGCGGACAATGAGCAGTTCTTC.

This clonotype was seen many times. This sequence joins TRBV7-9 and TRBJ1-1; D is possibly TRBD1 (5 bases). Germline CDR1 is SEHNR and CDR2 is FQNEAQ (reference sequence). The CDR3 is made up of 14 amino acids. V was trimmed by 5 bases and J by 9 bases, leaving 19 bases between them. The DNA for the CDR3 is TGTGCCAGCAGCAACAATAGGGACCCCCGCAAAGCTTTCTTT. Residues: CASSNNRDPRKAFF.

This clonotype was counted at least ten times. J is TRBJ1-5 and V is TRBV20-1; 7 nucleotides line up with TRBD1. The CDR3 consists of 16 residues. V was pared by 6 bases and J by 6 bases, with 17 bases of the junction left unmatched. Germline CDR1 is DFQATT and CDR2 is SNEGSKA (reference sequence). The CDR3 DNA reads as TGCAGTGCGACCGACTTCTTACAGGGGTTGAGTCAGCCCCAGCATTTT. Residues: CSATDFLQGLSQPQHF.

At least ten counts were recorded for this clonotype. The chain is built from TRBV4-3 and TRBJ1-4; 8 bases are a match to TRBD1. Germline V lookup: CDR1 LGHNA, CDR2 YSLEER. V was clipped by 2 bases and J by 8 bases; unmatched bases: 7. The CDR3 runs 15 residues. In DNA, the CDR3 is TGCGCCAGCAGCCAATCGCTAGGGACAGGAGAAAAACTGTTTTTT. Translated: CASSQSLGTGEKLFF.

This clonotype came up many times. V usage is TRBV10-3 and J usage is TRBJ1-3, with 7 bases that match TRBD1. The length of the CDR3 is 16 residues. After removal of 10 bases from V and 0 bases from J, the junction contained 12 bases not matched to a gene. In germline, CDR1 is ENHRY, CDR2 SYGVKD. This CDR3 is CATQTWTGLSGNTIYF. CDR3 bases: TGTGCCACCCAAACTTGGACAGGTCTCTCTGGAAACACCATATATTTT.

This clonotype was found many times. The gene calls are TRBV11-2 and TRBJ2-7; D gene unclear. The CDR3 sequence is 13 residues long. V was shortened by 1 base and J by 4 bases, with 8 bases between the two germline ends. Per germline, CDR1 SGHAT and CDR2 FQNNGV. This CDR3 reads CASSLVVGYEQYF. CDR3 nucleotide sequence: TGTGCCAGCAGCTTAGTCGTCGGATACGAGCAGTACTTC.

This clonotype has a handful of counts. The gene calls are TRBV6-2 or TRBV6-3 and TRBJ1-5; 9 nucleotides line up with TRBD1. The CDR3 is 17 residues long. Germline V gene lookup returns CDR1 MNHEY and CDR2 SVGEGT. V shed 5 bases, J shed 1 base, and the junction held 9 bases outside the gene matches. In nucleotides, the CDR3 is TGTGCCAGCAGTAACGGGACAGGGTTTTGGAGCAATCAGCCCCAGCATTTT. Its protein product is CASSNGTGFWSNQPQHF.

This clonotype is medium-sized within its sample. The CDR3 DNA is TGCGCCAGCAGCTTGGGCAGCCTACACACCTTC. Encoded protein: CASSLGSLHTF. The chain uses TRBV5-1 and TRBJ1-2; the D is unclear. The V end lost 0 bases, the J end lost 12 bases, and 9 bases lay between the germline ends. The germline V gene encodes CDR1 SGHRS and CDR2 YFSETQ. The CDR3 contains 11 residues.

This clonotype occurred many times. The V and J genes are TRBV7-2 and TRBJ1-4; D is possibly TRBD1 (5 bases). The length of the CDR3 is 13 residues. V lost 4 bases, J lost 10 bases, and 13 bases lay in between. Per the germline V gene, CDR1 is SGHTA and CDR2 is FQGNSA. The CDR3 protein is CASSSGRWGKLFF. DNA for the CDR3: TGTGCCAGCAGCTCGGGACGTTGGGGAAAACTGTTTTTT. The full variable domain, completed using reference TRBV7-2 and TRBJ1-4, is GAGVSQSPSNKVTEKGKDVELRCDPISGHTALYWYRQSLGQGLEFLIYFQGNSAPDKSGLPSDRFSAERTGGSVSTLTIQRTQQEDSAVYLCASSSGRWGKLFFGSGTQLSVL.

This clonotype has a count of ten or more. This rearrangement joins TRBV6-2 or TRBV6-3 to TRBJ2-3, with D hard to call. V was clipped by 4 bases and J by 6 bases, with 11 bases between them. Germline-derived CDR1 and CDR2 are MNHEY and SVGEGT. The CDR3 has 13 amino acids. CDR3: CASSSNEADTQYF. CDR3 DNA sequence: TGTGCCAGCAGTTCCAATGAGGCCGATACGCAGTATTTT.